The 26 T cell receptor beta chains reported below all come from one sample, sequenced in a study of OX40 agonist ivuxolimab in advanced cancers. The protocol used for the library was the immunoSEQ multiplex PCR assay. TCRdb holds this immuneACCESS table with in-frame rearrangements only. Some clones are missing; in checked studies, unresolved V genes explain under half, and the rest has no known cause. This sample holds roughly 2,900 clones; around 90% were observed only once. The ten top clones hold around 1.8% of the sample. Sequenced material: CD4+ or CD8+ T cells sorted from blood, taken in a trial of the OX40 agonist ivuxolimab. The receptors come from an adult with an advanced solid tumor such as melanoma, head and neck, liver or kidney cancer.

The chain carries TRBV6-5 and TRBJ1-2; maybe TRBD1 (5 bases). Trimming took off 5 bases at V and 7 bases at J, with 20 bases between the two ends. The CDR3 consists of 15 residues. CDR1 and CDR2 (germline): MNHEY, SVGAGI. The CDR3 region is CASSPFGTALAGYTF. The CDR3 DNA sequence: TGTGCCAGCAGTCCCTTTGGGACGGCTCTAGCTGGCTACACCTTC.

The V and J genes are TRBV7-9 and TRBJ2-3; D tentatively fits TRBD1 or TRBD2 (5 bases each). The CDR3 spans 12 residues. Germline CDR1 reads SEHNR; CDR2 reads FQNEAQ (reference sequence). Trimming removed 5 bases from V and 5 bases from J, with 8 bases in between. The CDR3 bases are TGTGCCAGCAGCCCAGGGAGAGATACGCAGTATTTT. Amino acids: CASSPGRDTQYF.

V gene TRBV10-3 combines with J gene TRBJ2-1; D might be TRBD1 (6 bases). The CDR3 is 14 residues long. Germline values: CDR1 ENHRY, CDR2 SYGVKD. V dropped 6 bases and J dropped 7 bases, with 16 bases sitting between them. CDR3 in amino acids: CAIRKRTAGNEQFF. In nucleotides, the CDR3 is TGTGCCATCAGAAAGAGGACAGCCGGAAATGAGCAGTTCTTC.

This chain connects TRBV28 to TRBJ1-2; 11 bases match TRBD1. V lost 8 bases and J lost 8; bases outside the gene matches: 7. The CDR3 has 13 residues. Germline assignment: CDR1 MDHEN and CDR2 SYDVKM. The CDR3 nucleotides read TGTGCCAGCGGTGGACAGGGGGCTGAAGGCTACACCTTC. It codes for CASGGQGAEGYTF.

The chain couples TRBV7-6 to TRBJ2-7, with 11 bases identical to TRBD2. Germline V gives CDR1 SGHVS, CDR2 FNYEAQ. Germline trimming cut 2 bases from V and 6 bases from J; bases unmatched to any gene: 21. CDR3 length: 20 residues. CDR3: CASSLNPFRGPSGGIGEQYF. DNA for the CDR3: TGTGCCAGCAGCTTAAACCCCTTTCGGGGCCCTAGCGGGGGGATCGGCGAGCAGTACTTC.

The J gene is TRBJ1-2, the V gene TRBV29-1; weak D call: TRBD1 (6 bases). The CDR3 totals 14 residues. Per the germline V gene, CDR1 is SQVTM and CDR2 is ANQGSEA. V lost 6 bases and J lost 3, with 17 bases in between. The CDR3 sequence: CSVAGREGDYGYTF. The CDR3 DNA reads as TGCAGCGTAGCTGGCAGGGAGGGGGACTATGGCTACACCTTC. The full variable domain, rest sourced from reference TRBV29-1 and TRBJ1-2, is SAVISQKPSRDICQRGTSLTIQCQVDSQVTMMFWYRQQPGQSLTLIATANQGSEATYESGFVIDKFPISRPNLTFSTLTVSNMSPEDSSIYLCSVAGREGDYGYTFGSGTRLTVV.

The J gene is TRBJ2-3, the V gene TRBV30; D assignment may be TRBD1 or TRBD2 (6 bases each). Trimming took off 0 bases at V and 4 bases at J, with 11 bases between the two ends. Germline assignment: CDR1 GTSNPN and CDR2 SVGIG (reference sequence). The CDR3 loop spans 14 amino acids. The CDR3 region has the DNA TGTGCCTGGAGTGTAGGGGGGAGTTCAGATACGCAGTATTTT. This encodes CAWSVGGSSDTQYF. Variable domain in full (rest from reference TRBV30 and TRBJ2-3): SQTIHQWPATLVQPVGSPLSLECTVEGTSNPNLYWYRQAAGRGLQLLFYSVGIGQISSEVPQNLSASRPQDRQFILSSKKLLLSDSGFYLCAWSVGGSSDTQYFGPGTRLTVL.

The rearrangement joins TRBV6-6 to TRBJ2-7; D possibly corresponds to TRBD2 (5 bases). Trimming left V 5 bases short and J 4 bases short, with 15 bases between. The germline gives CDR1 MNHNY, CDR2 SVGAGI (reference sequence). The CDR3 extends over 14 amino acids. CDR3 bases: TGTGCCAGCAGTACCCCTCTAGCTCAGTACGAGCAGTACTTC. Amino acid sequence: CASSTPLAQYEQYF.

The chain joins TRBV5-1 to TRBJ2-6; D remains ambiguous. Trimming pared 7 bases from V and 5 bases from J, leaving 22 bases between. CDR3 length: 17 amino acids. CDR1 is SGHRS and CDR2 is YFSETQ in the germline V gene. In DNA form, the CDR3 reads TGCGCCAGCGCCTGCCAAGGTTCACAAAGTCGGGCCAACGTCCTGACTTTC. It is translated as CASACQGSQSRANVLTF.

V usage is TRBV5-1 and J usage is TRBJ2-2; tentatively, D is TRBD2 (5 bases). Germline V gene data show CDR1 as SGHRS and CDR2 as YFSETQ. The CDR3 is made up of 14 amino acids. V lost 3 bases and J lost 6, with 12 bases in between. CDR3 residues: CASSSGIGSGELFF. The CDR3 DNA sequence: TGCGCCAGCAGCTCGGGGATAGGGTCCGGGGAGCTGTTTTTT.

The CDR3 bases are TGTGCCAGCAGCTTAGGAGCCGGGGCCGACTATGGCTACACCTTC. Translated, it gives CASSLGAGADYGYTF. V gene TRBV11-2 combines with J gene TRBJ1-2, with D tentatively TRBD1 (5 bases). The CDR3 is made up of 15 amino acids. With 1 base removed from V and 3 bases from J, the gap between germline ends came to 12 bases. Germline CDR1 reads SGHAT; CDR2 reads FQNNGV.

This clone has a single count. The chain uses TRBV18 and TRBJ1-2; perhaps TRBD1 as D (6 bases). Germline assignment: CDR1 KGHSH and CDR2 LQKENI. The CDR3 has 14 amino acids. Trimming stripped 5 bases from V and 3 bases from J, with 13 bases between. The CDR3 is CASSDGGQDYGYTF. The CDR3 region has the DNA TGTGCCAGCTCAGATGGGGGGCAAGACTATGGCTACACCTTC.

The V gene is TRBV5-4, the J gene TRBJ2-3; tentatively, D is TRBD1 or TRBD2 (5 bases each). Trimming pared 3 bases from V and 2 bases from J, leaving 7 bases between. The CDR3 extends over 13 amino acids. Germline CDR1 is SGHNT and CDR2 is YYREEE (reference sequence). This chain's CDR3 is CASSWDVTDTQYF. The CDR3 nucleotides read TGTGCCAGCAGCTGGGACGTCACAGATACGCAGTATTTT. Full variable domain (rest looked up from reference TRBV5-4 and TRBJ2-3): ETGVTQSPTHLIKTRGQQVTLRCSSQSGHNTVSWYQQALGQGPQFIFQYYREEENGRGNFPPRFSGLQFPNYSSELNVNALELDDSALYLCASSWDVTDTQYFGPGTRLTVL.

The CDR3 bases are TGTGCCAGCGAGGGGGGCCAGACCACAGATACGCAGTATTTT. Its translation: CASEGGQTTDTQYF. This rearrangement joins TRBV13 to TRBJ2-3; either TRBD1 or TRBD2 may fit D (6 bases each). With 8 bases removed from V and 2 bases from J, the gap between germline ends came to 14 bases. Per germline, CDR1 PRHDT and CDR2 FYEKMQ (reference sequence). There are 14 residues in the CDR3.

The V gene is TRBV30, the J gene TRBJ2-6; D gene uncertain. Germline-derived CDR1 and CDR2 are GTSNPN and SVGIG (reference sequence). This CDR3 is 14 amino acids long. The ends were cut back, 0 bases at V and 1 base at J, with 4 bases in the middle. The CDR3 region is CAWSVTSGANVLTF. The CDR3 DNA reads TGTGCCTGGAGTGTAACATCTGGGGCCAACGTCCTGACTTTC.

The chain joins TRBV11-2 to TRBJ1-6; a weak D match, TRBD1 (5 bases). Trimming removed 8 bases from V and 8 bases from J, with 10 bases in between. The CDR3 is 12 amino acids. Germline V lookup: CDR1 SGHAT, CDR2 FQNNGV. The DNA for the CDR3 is TGTGCCAGCCGGGGGGAACATTCACCCCTCCACTTT. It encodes CASRGEHSPLHF.

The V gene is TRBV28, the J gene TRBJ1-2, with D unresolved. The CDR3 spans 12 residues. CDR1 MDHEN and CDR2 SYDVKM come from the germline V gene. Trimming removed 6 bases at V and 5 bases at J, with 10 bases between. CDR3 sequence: CASRSDTYGYTF. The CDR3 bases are TGTGCCAGCAGAAGCGACACGTATGGCTACACCTTC.

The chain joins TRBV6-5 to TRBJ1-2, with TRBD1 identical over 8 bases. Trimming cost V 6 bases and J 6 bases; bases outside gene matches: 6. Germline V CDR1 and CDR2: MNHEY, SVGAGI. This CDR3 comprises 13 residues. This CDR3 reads CASSRDRGHGYTF. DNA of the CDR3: TGTGCCAGCAGCCGCGACAGGGGTCATGGCTACACCTTC.

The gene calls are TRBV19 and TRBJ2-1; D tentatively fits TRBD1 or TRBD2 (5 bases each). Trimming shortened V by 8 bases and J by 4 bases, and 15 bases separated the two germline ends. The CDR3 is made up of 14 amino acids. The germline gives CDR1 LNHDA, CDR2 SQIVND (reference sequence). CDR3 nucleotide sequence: TGTGCCAGTTCCAGGGTCCGGGGTTACAATGAGCAGTTCTTC. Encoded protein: CASSRVRGYNEQFF.

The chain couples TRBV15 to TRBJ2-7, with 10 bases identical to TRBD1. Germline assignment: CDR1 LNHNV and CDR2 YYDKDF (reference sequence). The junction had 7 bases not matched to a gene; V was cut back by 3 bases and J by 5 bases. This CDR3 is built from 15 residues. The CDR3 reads CATSRRGQGSHEQYF. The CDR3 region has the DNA TGTGCCACCAGCAGGAGGGGACAGGGGAGCCACGAGCAGTACTTC.

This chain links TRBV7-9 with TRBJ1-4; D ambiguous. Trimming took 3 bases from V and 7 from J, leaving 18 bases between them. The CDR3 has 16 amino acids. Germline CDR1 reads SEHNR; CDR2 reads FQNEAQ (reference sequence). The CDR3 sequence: CASSLGRGNLGEKLFF. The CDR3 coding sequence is TGTGCCAGCAGCTTGGGAAGAGGAAACCTGGGTGAAAAACTGTTTTTT.

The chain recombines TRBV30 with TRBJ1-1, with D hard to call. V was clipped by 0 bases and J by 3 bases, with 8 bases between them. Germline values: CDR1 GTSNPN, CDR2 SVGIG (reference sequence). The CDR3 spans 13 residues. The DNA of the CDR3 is TGTGCCTGGAGTGTTTGGGTGGACACTGAAGCTTTCTTT. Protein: CAWSVWVDTEAFF. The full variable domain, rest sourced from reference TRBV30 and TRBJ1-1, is SQTIHQWPATLVQPVGSPLSLECTVEGTSNPNLYWYRQAAGRGLQLLFYSVGIGQISSEVPQNLSASRPQDRQFILSSKKLLLSDSGFYLCAWSVWVDTEAFFGQGTRLTVV.

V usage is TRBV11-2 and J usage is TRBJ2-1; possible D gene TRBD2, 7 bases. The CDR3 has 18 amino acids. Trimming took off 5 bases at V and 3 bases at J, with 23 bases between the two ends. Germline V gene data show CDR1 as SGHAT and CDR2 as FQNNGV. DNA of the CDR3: TGTGCCAGCAGCCACCGGGGGCGGGGGCCAAGAAGCTACAATGAGCAGTTCTTC. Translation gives CASSHRGRGPRSYNEQFF. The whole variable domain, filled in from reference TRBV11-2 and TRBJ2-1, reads EAGVAQSPRYKIIEKRQSVAFWCNPISGHATLYWYQQILGQGPKLLIQFQNNGVVDDSQLPKDRFSAERLKGVDSTLKIQPAKLEDSAVYLCASSHRGRGPRSYNEQFFGPGTRLTVL.

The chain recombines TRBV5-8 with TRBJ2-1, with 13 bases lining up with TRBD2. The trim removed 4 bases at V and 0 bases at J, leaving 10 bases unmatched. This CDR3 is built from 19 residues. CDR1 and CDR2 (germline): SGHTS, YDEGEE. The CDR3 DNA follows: TGTGCCAGCAGCCCGTGGACTAGCGGGGGCCTTAGCTCCTACAATGAGCAGTTCTTC. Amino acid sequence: CASSPWTSGGLSSYNEQFF.

In nucleotides, the CDR3 is TGCGCCAGCAGCATTGGGACAGGGGATGGCTACACCTTC. This encodes CASSIGTGDGYTF. This chain joins TRBV5-1 and TRBJ1-2; 10 nucleotides align to TRBD1. The V segment lost 4 bases and the J segment 6 bases; nucleotides outside the gene matches: 3. The germline CDR1 and CDR2 sequences are SGHRS and YFSETQ. CDR3 length equals 13 residues.

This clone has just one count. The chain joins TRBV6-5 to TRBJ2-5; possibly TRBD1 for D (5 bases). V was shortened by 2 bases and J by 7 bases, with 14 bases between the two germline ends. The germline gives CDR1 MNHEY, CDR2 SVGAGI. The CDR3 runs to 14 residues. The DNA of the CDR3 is TGTGCCAGCAGTTACGGGGCTCAGTGGAGGACCCAGTACTTC. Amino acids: CASSYGAQWRTQYF.